The clone carrying this TCR beta chain was recorded many times. Its specificity is unknown. With 3 bases removed from V and 0 bases from J, the gap between germline ends came to 6 bases. Germline CDR1 ENHRY, CDR2 SYGVKD. The CDR3 spans 14 residues. Using RNA transcripts as the source, TCR beta CDR3 regions were amplified. First-round RT-PCR of the TCR CDR3 relied on the HTBI primer set. Each CDR3 protein gets one entry after TCRdb re-called the multiplex PCR reads with MiXCR. Counted here are fewer than 350,000 distinct CDR3 sequences, roughly 15% occurring once; the ten biggest clones make up 7% to 9%. This sample stems from a study of T cells in Graves' hyperthyroidism and ophthalmopathy. Findings and limits, study-wide: Blood also showed most of the thyroid clonotypes that were expanded above 0.001. Before onset, by a median of around 6.4 months, the model predicted ophthalmopathy.

On the basis of clinical symptoms, serum thyroxine and TRAb, thyroid ultrasound and orbital computed tomography, diagnoses were made. PBMCs were collected from an approximately 9.2 ml volume of fresh peripheral blood. Material: blood. This clonotype was sampled from a woman aged 40 to 49 with Graves' hyperthyroidism. V and J are TRBV10-3 and TRBJ1-3, with D hard to call. The CDR3 sequence: CAISDEFSGNTIYF. As DNA, the CDR3 is TGTGCCATCAGTGACGAGTTCTCTGGAAACACCATATATTTT.